The 21 T cell receptor beta chains below were found in one sample sequenced in a study of beta chain features in type 1 diabetes. Whole-study findings and limits: When Type 1 diabetes patients were examined, their TCRB CDR3s proved moderately but significantly shorter in all four CD4+ subsets.

Their recognized antigens are unknown. Expressed TCRB transcripts got sequenced, as all isolated RNA was reverse transcribed. Here immunoSEQ multiplex PCR was the method, and the copy in TCRdb shows in-frame clones only, minus some. Found here are over 150,000 clones, about 9.3% of them singletons; the top ten hold more than 0.45%. The source material was central memory CD4+ T cells from blood. The receptor set was obtained from a man between 25 and 39 years old with type 1 diabetes.

The J gene is TRBJ1-1, the V gene TRBV9, with D unclear. Germline V lookup: CDR1 SGDLS, CDR2 YYNGEE. Between the trimmed V and J ends, which lost 0 bases and 1 base, there was a span of 4 bases. The CDR3 has 13 amino acids. CDR3 amino acids: CASSVVQNTEAFF. The CDR3 DNA is TGTGCCAGCAGCGTAGTTCAGAACACTGAAGCTTTCTTT.

This clone was counted between two and nine times. The V gene is TRBV5-4, the J gene TRBJ2-2; possible D gene TRBD2, 6 bases. Trimming cost V 3 bases and J 3 bases, with 12 bases left between them. The CDR3 is 15 residues long. Per the germline V gene, CDR1 is SGHNT and CDR2 is YYREEE (reference sequence). The chain's CDR3 is CASSWGVSDTGELFF. CDR3 in DNA: TGTGCCAGCAGCTGGGGGGTATCGGACACCGGGGAGCTGTTTTTT.

The genes are TRBV30 and TRBJ2-1; TRBD2 is a possible D gene (6 bases). CDR3 length: 14 amino acids. The V and J ends lost 4 bases and 6 bases respectively, with 16 bases between them. CDR1 and CDR2 from the germline V gene are GTSNPN and SVGIG (reference sequence). CDR3 sequence: CAWKLAGSLNEQFF. The CDR3 nucleotides are TGTGCCTGGAAGTTGGCGGGATCCCTCAATGAGCAGTTCTTC.

This clone appeared a few times. V and J are TRBV18 and TRBJ2-3; 9 nucleotides match TRBD2. CDR1 and CDR2 from the germline V gene are KGHSH and LQKENI. This CDR3 comprises 15 residues. With 2 bases clipped from V and 3 bases from J, the junction kept 3 bases outside the gene matches. CDR3 sequence: CASSPGSGRTDTQYF. DNA of the CDR3: TGTGCCAGCTCACCAGGGAGCGGGAGGACAGATACGCAGTATTTT.

Notes on this clone: At one boundary the junction diverges from the germline segment, which might be a read error. This same CDR3 is encoded by further DNA sequences in the sample. The V call is TRBV29-1, the J call TRBJ2-4; 16 nucleotides match TRBD2. Germline V CDR1 and CDR2: SQVTM, ANQGSEA. This CDR3 has 18 amino acids. Here the CDR3 DNA reads TGCAGTGTTGGTGGGACTAGCGGGAGGGTGGGGGCCAAAAACATTCAGTACTTC. Its protein is CSVGGTSGRVGAKNIQYF.

This clone has only a few counts. The V and J genes are TRBV28 and TRBJ1-5; D gene uncertain. Germline V gene data show CDR1 as MDHEN and CDR2 as SYDVKM. The V gene lost 5 bases and the J gene lost 10 bases, with 21 bases spanning the gap. There are 15 residues in the CDR3. CDR3 region: CASSQTGSPIYPQHF. CDR3 nucleotides: TGTGCCAGCAGTCAAACCGGGAGCCCAATCTATCCCCAGCATTTT.

V is TRBV9 and J is TRBJ2-1; D possibly corresponds to TRBD2 (6 bases). Germline values: CDR1 SGDLS, CDR2 YYNGEE. The V end lost 6 bases, the J end lost 7 bases, and 20 bases lay between the germline ends. The CDR3 contains 15 residues. The CDR3 DNA reads as TGTGCCAGCACGCCCTTAGGATCCGGGACTAATGAGCAGTTCTTC. It translates to CASTPLGSGTNEQFF. The full variable domain, in which reference TRBV9 and TRBJ2-1 provide the parts outside the CDR3, is DSGVTQTPKHLITATGQRVTLRCSPRSGDLSVYWYQQSLDQGLQFLIQYYNGEERAKGNILERFSAQQFPDLHSELNLSSLELGDSALYFCASTPLGSGTNEQFFGPGTRLTVL.

This clone was recorded a few times. The chain recombines TRBV2 with TRBJ1-1; weak D call: TRBD1 (6 bases). Trimming stripped 4 bases from V and 2 bases from J, with 14 bases between. This CDR3 region has 15 residues. Germline CDR1 is SNHLY and CDR2 is FYNNEI. CDR3: CASSGLEQGNTEAFF. The CDR3 nucleotides are TGTGCCAGCAGTGGCCTAGAACAGGGTAACACTGAAGCTTTCTTT.

This clone was observed a handful of times. The rearrangement links TRBV27 to TRBJ2-2, with D possibly being TRBD2 (7 bases). The CDR3 is 18 amino acids. Trimming removed 2 bases from V and 3 bases from J, with 19 bases in between. CDR1 is MNHEY and CDR2 is SMNVEV in the germline V gene (reference sequence). CDR3 amino acids: CASSLRSGGAADTGELFF. CDR3 DNA: TGTGCCAGCAGTTTACGGAGTGGGGGGGCCGCGGACACCGGGGAGCTGTTTTTT.

This clone was seen a handful of times. The gene calls are TRBV7-2 and TRBJ2-5; 12 nucleotides align to TRBD2. Germline loops: CDR1 SGHTA, CDR2 FQGNSA. This CDR3 is built from 15 residues. This chain's CDR3 is CGSVRTSGTQETQYF. The CDR3 nucleotides read TGTGGGTCAGTGAGGACTAGCGGGACACAAGAGACCCAGTACTTC. The full variable domain, its missing parts supplied by reference TRBV7-2 and TRBJ2-5, is GAGVSQSPSNKVTEKGKDVELRCDPISGHTALYWYRQSLGQGLEFLIYFQGNSAPDKSGLPSDRFSAERTGGSVSTLTIQRTQQEDSAVYLCGSVRTSGTQETQYFGPGTRLLVL.

This sequence joins TRBV7-6 and TRBJ1-4; 7 nucleotides align to TRBD1. V lost 5 bases to trimming and J lost 6 bases; unmatched junction nucleotides: 9. This CDR3 region has 15 residues. Germline V gives CDR1 SGHVS, CDR2 FNYEAQ. As DNA, the CDR3 is TGTGCCAGCAGCACTAACGGGAGGGGGCATGAAAAACTGTTTTTT. Translation: CASSTNGRGHEKLFF.

This clone was counted only a few times. The rearrangement links TRBV4-2 to TRBJ2-5; 13 nucleotides line up with TRBD2. Trimming took 1 base from V and 1 from J; bases not matched to a gene: 9. Germline lookup yields CDR1 LGHNA and CDR2 YNFKEQ. The CDR3 is made up of 19 amino acids. The CDR3 nucleotides read TGTGCCAGCAGCCAAGGGGGACTAGCGGGGATGGTAGCCCAAGAGACCCAGTACTTC. Encoded protein: CASSQGGLAGMVAQETQYF.

This clone has more than one count but fewer than ten. The V gene is TRBV7-3, the J gene TRBJ2-1; TRBD2 agrees at 7 bases. Germline CDR1 reads SGHTA; CDR2 reads FQGTGA. The CDR3 length is 14 residues. V shed 2 bases, J shed 6 bases, and the junction held 4 bases outside the gene matches. CDR3 coding DNA: TGTGCCAGCAGCTTAGGCGGGAGTAGCAATGAGCAGTTCTTC. As protein: CASSLGGSSNEQFF.

The J gene is TRBJ1-2, the V gene TRBV30; D may be TRBD1 (5 bases). Between the trimmed V and J ends, which lost 5 bases and 4 bases, there was a span of 8 bases. This CDR3 has 11 residues. CDR1 is GTSNPN, CDR2 SVGIG, per germline (reference sequence). The CDR3 is CAWGAAYGYTF. Written as DNA, the CDR3 is TGTGCCTGGGGGGCGGCCTATGGCTACACCTTC.

This clone was found a few times. The gene calls are TRBV6-6 and TRBJ2-1, with TRBD1 matching over 8 bases. The V and J ends lost 6 bases and 10 bases, in that order; junction bases with no gene match: 5. Germline V gene sequence: CDR1 MNHNY, CDR2 SVGAGI (reference sequence). This CDR3 has 12 residues. CDR3 bases: TGTGCCAGCAGCCCTGGGGACAGGGAGCAGTTCTTC. Amino acid sequence: CASSPGDREQFF.

There are a few counts of this clone. The chain recombines TRBV15 with TRBJ2-5; the D is unclear. The last part of the DNA fits TRBJ2-7 better; the J call may be wrong. In germline, CDR1 is LNHNV, CDR2 YYDKDF (reference sequence). This CDR3 spans 13 amino acids. CDR3 protein: CATSRDSTYEQYF. Here the CDR3 DNA reads TGTGCCACCAGCAGAGATAGTACCTACGAGCAGTACTTC.

V is TRBV28 and J is TRBJ2-1, with 9 bases matching TRBD2. CDR3 length equals 16 residues. Trimming removed 3 bases from V and 7 bases from J; junction bases left unmatched: 10. CDR1 and CDR2 (germline): MDHEN, SYDVKM. The CDR3 DNA is TGTGCCAGCAGTTTCCAGGTCGGTAGCGGGAGTAATGAGCAGTTCTTC. Its translation: CASSFQVGSGSNEQFF.

This clone was seen only a few times. CDR3 protein: CASSLQGDSNQPQHF. CDR3 DNA: TGTGCCAGCAGCTTACAGGGGGATAGCAATCAGCCCCAGCATTTT. The chain combines TRBV7-8 with TRBJ1-5; TRBD1 agrees at 7 bases. Germline V gene lookup returns CDR1 SGHVS and CDR2 FQNEAQ. This CDR3 is built from 15 residues. J lost 0 bases, V lost 2 bases, and 1 base had no gene match. Full variable domain (missing parts from reference TRBV7-8 and TRBJ1-5): GAGVSQSPRYKVAKRGQDVALRCDPISGHVSLFWYQQALGQGPEFLTYFQNEAQLDKSGLPSDRFFAERPEGSVSTLKIQRTQQEDSAVYLCASSLQGDSNQPQHFGDGTRLSIL.

This clone turned up a few times. CDR3 sequence: CAISERGWPYEQYF. The CDR3 DNA reads TGTGCCATCAGTGAGAGGGGTTGGCCCTACGAGCAGTACTTC. The chain employs TRBV10-3 and TRBJ2-7; weak D call: TRBD1 (5 bases). The ends were cut back, 2 bases at V and 2 bases at J, with 10 bases in the middle. The CDR3 consists of 14 residues. The germline gives CDR1 ENHRY, CDR2 SYGVKD.

There are a few counts of this clone. This chain joins TRBV4-2 and TRBJ2-7, with 9 bases matching TRBD2. From germline, CDR1 is LGHNA and CDR2 YNFKEQ. Trimming at V came to 0 bases and at J to 2 bases, leaving 5 bases not matched to a gene. The CDR3 consists of 16 residues. The CDR3 DNA follows: TGTGCCAGCAGCCAAGATCCTAGCGGGATGACCTACGAGCAGTACTTC. Protein sequence: CASSQDPSGMTYEQYF.

This clone was counted between two and nine times. The gene calls are TRBV2 and TRBJ1-3; 7 nucleotides agree with TRBD1. This CDR3 has 14 amino acids. J was trimmed by 4 bases and V by 6 bases; bases with no gene match: 6. CDR1 is SNHLY and CDR2 is FYNNEI in the germline V gene. The CDR3 DNA reads as TGTGCCAGCAGAGCGACAGGGTTAGGAAACACCATATATTTT. This gives the protein CASRATGLGNTIYF. Full variable domain (remainder filled in from reference TRBV2 and TRBJ1-3): EPEVTQTPSHQVTQMGQEVILRCVPISNHLYFYWYRQILGQKVEFLVSFYNNEISEKSEIFDDQFSVERPDGSNFTLKIRSTKLEDSAMYFCASRATGLGNTIYFGEGSWLTVV.